This is a list of T cell receptor beta chains from one sample in a study of T cell changes during pregnancy in multiple sclerosis. The data were produced by immunoSEQ multiplex PCR, yet TCRdb's version contains in-frame clones alone and is incomplete. This table holds tens of thousands of clones, approximately 89% found once. This material consisted of CD8+ T cells from peripheral blood mononuclear cells, taken in the second trimester of pregnancy. The source of these receptors is a female donor with multiple sclerosis, enrolled in a pregnancy study. Each CDR3 is given with its conserved first and last residue. A D gene is named only where the DNA matches it firmly. Clone size, where shown, is once, few, many, or a class for clones that have expanded.

V,J,size,D,CDR3,DNA
TRBV5-1,TRBJ2-7,once,TRBD1,CASRSGGYYEQYF,TGCGCCAGCAGATCAGGGGGCTATTACGAGCAGTACTTC
TRBV11-3,TRBJ2-1,-,TRBD2,CASSSLFGGSSYNEQFF,TGTGCCAGCAGCTCCCTTTTCGGGGGGAGCTCCTACAATGAGCAGTTCTTC
TRBV19,TRBJ1-5,-,-,CASTLTDYSNQPQHF,TGTGCCAGTACCTTGACAGATTATAGCAATCAGCCCCAGCATTTT
TRBV28,TRBJ1-1,-,TRBD1,CASSLWPPTGEVAEAFF,TGTGCCAGCAGTTTATGGCCCCCAACAGGGGAGGTTGCTGAAGCTTTCTTT
TRBV13,TRBJ2-7,-,-,CASSSRSGPYEQYF,TGTGCCAGCAGCTCCCGGAGCGGGCCGTACGAGCAGTACTTC
TRBV4-1,TRBJ1-5,few,-,CASSQGATGSNQPQHF,TGCGCCAGCAGCCAAGGGGCTACAGGTAGCAATCAGCCCCAGCATTTT
TRBV2,TRBJ2-5,-,-,CASRLLEETQYF,TGTGCCAGCAGGCTGTTAGAAGAGACCCAGTACTTC
TRBV7-9,TRBJ2-1,-,TRBD2,CASTDSGSIDEQFF,TGTGCCAGCACTGATAGCGGGAGCATCGATGAGCAGTTCTTC
TRBV11-2,TRBJ1-1,-,-,CASSLEGANTEAFF,TGTGCCAGCAGCTTAGAGGGGGCCAACACTGAAGCTTTCTTT
TRBV10-2,TRBJ2-2,-,-,CASRGLGRSGTGELFF,TGCGCCAGCAGGGGGCTAGGTCGTAGTGGCACCGGGGAGCTGTTTTTT
TRBV6-1,TRBJ2-7,-,-,CASSEEVRERVHEQYF,TGTGCCAGCAGTGAAGAGGTGAGGGAGAGGGTCCACGAGCAGTACTTC
TRBV11-2,TRBJ2-7,-,-,CASSPGDGSSYEQYF,TGTGCCAGCAGCCCGGGGGACGGAAGCTCCTACGAGCAGTACTTC
TRBV19,TRBJ2-1,few,-,CASRDIRTYNEQFF,TGTGCCAGTCGCGACATCCGAACCTACAATGAGCAGTTCTTC
TRBV7-6,TRBJ2-1,once,-,CASSLAWGRGSNEQFF,TGTGCCAGCAGCTTAGCTTGGGGGAGGGGGTCGAATGAGCAGTTCTTC
TRBV6-4,TRBJ2-1,few,TRBD2,CASSPGTSGNNEQFF,TGTGCCAGCAGCCCCGGGACTAGCGGGAACAATGAGCAGTTCTTC
TRBV10-3,TRBJ2-1,-,TRBD2,CAIRPSQAGAGGEQFF,TGTGCCATCAGGCCAAGTCAAGCGGGAGCGGGCGGTGAGCAGTTCTTC
TRBV7-9,TRBJ2-1,-,-,CASRSYNEQFF,TGTGCCAGCCGCAGTTACAATGAGCAGTTCTTC